This T cell receptor (beta chain) was sequenced for a study of T cell repertoires in cytomegalovirus infection. On the study more broadly: The study used recently identified HLA-C-restricted and well-studied HLA-B-restricted CMV epitopes. A matching HLA type, together with CMV infection, was signaled by public TCR beta signatures.

One entry per CDR3 protein, called by TCRdb with MiXCR from the reads. Counted here are hundreds of thousands of distinct CDR3 sequences, 25% to 35% occurring once; the ten biggest clones make up over 15%. The CDR3 has 15 residues. V was shortened by 6 bases and J by 4 bases, with 21 bases between the two germline ends. Germline CDR1 reads DFQATT; CDR2 reads SNEGSKA (reference sequence). Turning to this clonotype: Its matching antigen is unknown.

The receptor comes from a human donor in good health (CMV status not recorded). Some clones in this sample may be carry-over from other donors' samples. Sequenced here: cultured PBMCs, sampled from culture after CMV antigen stimulation. The chain employs TRBV20-1 and TRBJ1-1; TRBD1 might be the D (6 bases). The CDR3 is CSARDGGGLSTEAFF. The CDR3 DNA reads TGCAGTGCCCGTGACGGAGGGGGGCTGAGCACTGAAGCTTTCTTT.